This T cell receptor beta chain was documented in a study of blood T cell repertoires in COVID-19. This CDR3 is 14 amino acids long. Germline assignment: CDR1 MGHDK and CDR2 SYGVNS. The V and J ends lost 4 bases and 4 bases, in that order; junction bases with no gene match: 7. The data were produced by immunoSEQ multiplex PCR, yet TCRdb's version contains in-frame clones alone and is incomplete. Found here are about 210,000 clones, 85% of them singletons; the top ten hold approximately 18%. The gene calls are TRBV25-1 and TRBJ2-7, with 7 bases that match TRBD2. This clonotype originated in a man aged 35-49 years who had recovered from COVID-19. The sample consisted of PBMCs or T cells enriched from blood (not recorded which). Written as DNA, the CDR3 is TGTGCCAGCAGTGTGGGGGGGTCACCGTACGAGCAGTACTTC. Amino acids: CASSVGGSPYEQYF.